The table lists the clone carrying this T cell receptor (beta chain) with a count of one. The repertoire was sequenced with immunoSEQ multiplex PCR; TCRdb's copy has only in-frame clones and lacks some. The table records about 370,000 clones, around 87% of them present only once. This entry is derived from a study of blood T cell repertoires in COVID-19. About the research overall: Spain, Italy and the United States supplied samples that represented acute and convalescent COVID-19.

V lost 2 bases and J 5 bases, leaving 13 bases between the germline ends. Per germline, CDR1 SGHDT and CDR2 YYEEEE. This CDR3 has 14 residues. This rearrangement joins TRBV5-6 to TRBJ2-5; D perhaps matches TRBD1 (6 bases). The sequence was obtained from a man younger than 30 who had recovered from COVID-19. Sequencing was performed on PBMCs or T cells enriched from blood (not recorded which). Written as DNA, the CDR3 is TGTGCCAGCAGCTTCCCAGGGGCACGGGAGACCCAGTACTTC. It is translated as CASSFPGARETQYF. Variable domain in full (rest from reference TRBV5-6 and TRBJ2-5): DAGVTQSPTHLIKTRGQQVTLRCSPKSGHDTVSWYQQALGQGPQFIFQYYEEEERQRGNFPDRFSGHQFPNYSSELNVNALLLGDSALYLCASSFPGARETQYFGPGTRLLVL.